These 23 T cell receptor beta chains were sequenced from one sample in a study. Treg sorting used a CD4+CD25+CD127-/low gate. TCRdb re-called the 5' RACE reads through MiXCR, storing one row per CDR3 protein. The table records approximately 57,000 distinct CDR3 sequences, 20% of them present only once. The sequencing sample was made of tumor-infiltrating Tregs sorted from the breast tumor. The receptors stem from a female donor with breast cancer.

This clonotype was counted ten times or more. The rearrangement uses TRBV5-1 and TRBJ1-1; D unresolved. The CDR3 totals 13 residues. Germline values: CDR1 SGHRS, CDR2 YFSETQ. The V gene lost 2 bases and the J gene lost 6 bases, with 11 bases spanning the gap. For the CDR3, the DNA is TGCGCCAGCAGCTTACCCCCTGGGGCTGAAGCTTTCTTT. Residues: CASSLPPGAEAFF.

This chain links TRBV5-1 with TRBJ1-3; possibly TRBD1 for D (6 bases). Germline V gene sequence: CDR1 SGHRS, CDR2 YFSETQ. V was clipped by 0 bases and J by 2 bases, with 6 bases between them. The length of the CDR3 is 14 residues. The CDR3: CASSLAGAGNTIYF. CDR3 DNA sequence: TGCGCCAGCAGCTTGGCAGGGGCTGGAAACACCATATATTTT. Based on the CDR3 plus reference TRBV5-1 and TRBJ1-3, the full variable domain is KAGVTQTPRYLIKTRGQQVTLSCSPISGHRSVSWYQQTPGQGLQFLFEYFSETQRNKGNFPGRFSGRQFSNSRSEMNVSTLELGDSALYLCASSLAGAGNTIYFGEGSWLTVV.

This clonotype was seen many times. CDR3 sequence reads: CASSQEWRIGEQYF. CDR3 coding DNA: TGCGCCAGCAGCCAAGAGTGGAGGATTGGCGAGCAGTACTTC. The chain recombines TRBV4-3 with TRBJ2-7, with D perhaps TRBD2 (5 bases). The length of the CDR3 is 14 residues. V gave up 0 bases and J gave up 6 bases, with 12 bases separating them. CDR1 is LGHNA and CDR2 is YSLEER in the germline V gene.

This clonotype was found a few times. The chain recombines TRBV20-1 with TRBJ1-1; D gene uncertain. Looked up from germline, CDR1 is DFQATT and CDR2 is SNEGSKA (reference sequence). CDR3 length: 12 residues. Trimming stripped 2 bases from V and 1 base from J, with 5 bases between. The CDR3 spells CSARRGNTEAFF. CDR3 coding DNA: TGCAGTGCTAGACGGGGGAACACTGAAGCTTTCTTT.

This clonotype occurred a few times. This chain links TRBV20-1 with TRBJ2-5; D gene ambiguous. The V end was cut by 5 bases, the J end by 0 bases, with 4 bases between. The CDR3 covers 11 residues. Germline CDR1 is DFQATT and CDR2 is SNEGSKA (reference sequence). The CDR3 sequence is CSAANQETQYF. The DNA for the CDR3 is TGCAGTGCTGCTAACCAAGAGACCCAGTACTTC.

This clonotype was picked up many times. This chain uses TRBV20-1 with TRBJ1-5; no clear D. This CDR3 has 14 residues. The germline V gene encodes CDR1 DFQATT and CDR2 SNEGSKA (reference sequence). Trimming shortened V by 3 bases and J by 0 bases, and 9 bases separated the two germline ends. CDR3 region: CSASIFNSNQPQHF. The CDR3 DNA is TGCAGTGCTAGTATCTTCAATAGCAATCAGCCCCAGCATTTT.

This clonotype was picked up a small number of times. The chain combines TRBV13 with TRBJ2-3; TRBD2 agrees at 8 bases. With 5 bases clipped from V and 6 bases from J, the junction kept 7 bases outside the gene matches. This CDR3 region has 14 residues. CDR1 PRHDT and CDR2 FYEKMQ come from the germline V gene (reference sequence). DNA for the CDR3: TGTGCCAGCAGCCCCGGGACTAGTTCGGATACGCAGTATTTT. This codes for CASSPGTSSDTQYF.

This clonotype has just a few counts. The CDR3 DNA reads as TGTGCCAGCAGTTTATCGGGGGAGGGGGAAGGAAACACCATATATTTT. Translated: CASSLSGEGEGNTIYF. The V gene is TRBV12-3 or TRBV12-4, the J gene TRBJ1-3; D may be TRBD1 (6 bases). V was shortened by 2 bases and J by 4 bases, with 15 bases between the two germline ends. The CDR3 has 16 amino acids.

The chain is built from TRBV6-2 or TRBV6-3 and TRBJ1-2; 8 bases match TRBD1. V gave up 6 bases and J gave up 4 bases; unmatched junction bases: 4. CDR1 is MNHEY, CDR2 SVGEGT, per germline. This CDR3 is built from 13 residues. CDR3 residues: CASSLGQAYGYTF. The CDR3, as DNA: TGTGCCAGCAGCCTGGGACAGGCCTATGGCTACACCTTC.

This clonotype was recorded many times. The J gene is TRBJ1-4, the V gene TRBV12-3 or TRBV12-4; D is uncertain. The V end was cut by 4 bases, the J end by 7 bases, with 10 bases between. The CDR3 contains 13 residues. The CDR3: CASSYESGEKLFF. CDR3 DNA: TGTGCCAGCAGTTATGAGAGTGGTGAAAAACTGTTTTTT.

As to this clonotype: Being one base from a much bigger clone, this may be a read error. The V and J genes are TRBV12-3 or TRBV12-4 and TRBJ2-1, with a weak D call TRBD2 (6 bases). CDR3 length equals 11 residues. The CDR3 nucleotides are TGTGCCAGCAGCGCGCGGGGTGAGCGGTTCTTC. This sequence encodes CASSARGERFF.

This clonotype is medium-sized. The gene calls are TRBV29-1 and TRBJ2-7; D is ambiguous. With 4 bases removed from V and 1 base from J, the gap between germline ends came to 5 bases. Germline lookup yields CDR1 SQVTM and CDR2 ANQGSEA. The CDR3 has 11 residues. The CDR3 is CSVASSYEQYF. The DNA of the CDR3 is TGCAGCGTTGCTAGTTCCTACGAGCAGTACTTC.

This clonotype showed up just a few times. This chain joins TRBV12-3 or TRBV12-4 and TRBJ2-1; 11 bases are a match to TRBD2. Trimming removed 7 bases from V and 3 bases from J; junction bases left unmatched: 5. The CDR3 is 15 amino acids. CDR3 bases: TGTGCCAGCACTATTAGCGGGGGGGGCTACAATGAGCAGTTCTTC. Its protein product is CASTISGGGYNEQFF.

The gene calls are TRBV20-1 and TRBJ1-5, with 7 bases that match TRBD1. The germline CDR1 and CDR2 sequences are DFQATT and SNEGSKA (reference sequence). The CDR3 totals 14 residues. V gave up 7 bases and J gave up 0 bases; unmatched junction bases: 6. The CDR3 bases are TGCAGTGGTCGACAGGGCGATAGCAATCAGCCCCAGCATTTT. It translates to CSGRQGDSNQPQHF.

The chain recombines TRBV2 with TRBJ2-7; 8 nucleotides align to TRBD1. Trimming cost V 4 bases and J 2 bases; bases outside gene matches: 4. The V gene's germline CDR1 is SNHLY and CDR2 FYNNEI. CDR3 size: 14 residues. CDR3: CASSADRDPYEQYF. The CDR3 nucleotides read TGTGCCAGCAGTGCGGACAGGGACCCCTACGAGCAGTACTTC.

This clonotype has ten or more counts. The CDR3, as DNA: TGTGCCAGCAGCTTGGCTCAGGGGCGAGGCTACACCTTC. The encoded protein is CASSLAQGRGYTF. This chain connects TRBV5-6 to TRBJ1-2, with D tentatively TRBD1 (6 bases). The CDR3 is 13 amino acids. Germline loops: CDR1 SGHDT, CDR2 YYEEEE. V lost 0 bases, J lost 8 bases, and 11 bases lay in between. The full variable domain, with the rest looked up from reference TRBV5-6 and TRBJ1-2, is DAGVTQSPTHLIKTRGQQVTLRCSPKSGHDTVSWYQQALGQGPQFIFQYYEEEERQRGNFPDRFSGHQFPNYSSELNVNALLLGDSALYLCASSLAQGRGYTFGSGTRLTVV.

This clonotype was counted at least ten times. The rearrangement links TRBV6-2 or TRBV6-3 to TRBJ1-1; 10 bases are a match to TRBD1. V trimming: 6 bases; J trimming: 9 bases; junction bases outside the gene matches: 13. The CDR3 length is 15 residues. CDR1 and CDR2 (germline): MNHEY, SVGEGT. Here the CDR3 reads CASRLSGTGVMKAFF. DNA of the CDR3: TGTGCCAGCAGACTTTCCGGGACAGGGGTTATGAAAGCTTTCTTT.

The chain uses TRBV5-1 and TRBJ1-3, with D unresolved. Germline CDR1 reads SGHRS; CDR2 reads YFSETQ. The CDR3 is 14 amino acids. V lost 4 bases and J 0 bases, leaving 8 bases between the germline ends. The CDR3: CASSADNSGNTIYF. The CDR3 region has the DNA TGCGCCAGCAGCGCTGACAACTCTGGAAACACCATATATTTT.

This chain joins TRBV6-1 and TRBJ1-5; TRBD1 agrees at 9 bases. The V gene end was trimmed by 6 bases and the J gene end by 4 bases; junction bases not matched to a gene: 7. Germline CDR1 and CDR2: MNHNS and SASEGT. The CDR3 has 15 residues. The CDR3 DNA reads as TGTGCCAGCAGCCCCGGGACAGGGAGAAATCAGCCCCAGCATTTT. Amino acids: CASSPGTGRNQPQHF.

The chain's CDR3 is CASSYSGQGETQYF. The DNA of the CDR3 is TGTGCCAGCAGCTATAGCGGACAGGGGGAGACCCAGTACTTC. This chain joins TRBV5-6 and TRBJ2-5; 9 nucleotides align to TRBD1. This CDR3 contains 14 residues. The trim removed 3 bases at V and 5 bases at J, leaving 5 bases unmatched. Germline V CDR1 and CDR2: SGHDT, YYEEEE. Complete variable domain (other parts from reference TRBV5-6 and TRBJ2-5): DAGVTQSPTHLIKTRGQQVTLRCSPKSGHDTVSWYQQALGQGPQFIFQYYEEEERQRGNFPDRFSGHQFPNYSSELNVNALLLGDSALYLCASSYSGQGETQYFGPGTRLLVL.

This chain uses TRBV4-1 with TRBJ1-1; D remains ambiguous. The CDR3 length is 17 residues. V was cut by 4 bases and J by 3 bases, with 21 bases left in between. Germline CDR1 is MGHRA and CDR2 is YSYEKL. Written as DNA, the CDR3 is TGCGCCAGCAGCCGCTCCCACATGGGGTTGGGGTACACTGAAGCTTTCTTT. Translated: CASSRSHMGLGYTEAFF.

This clonotype was picked up a small number of times. V and J are TRBV27 and TRBJ2-2; TRBD1 aligns across 7 bases. With V trimmed by 4 bases and J by 4 bases, 9 bases remained unmatched. This CDR3 region has 16 residues. Germline-derived CDR1 and CDR2 are MNHEY and SMNVEV (reference sequence). The CDR3 nucleotides read TGTGCCAGCAGTTGGCTGACAGGGTGGAGCACCGGGGAGCTGTTTTTT. This translates into CASSWLTGWSTGELFF.

The chain combines TRBV7-9 with TRBJ1-5; D is perhaps TRBD1 (6 bases). Germline values: CDR1 SEHNR, CDR2 FQNEAQ (reference sequence). This CDR3 is built from 14 residues. Trimming removed 2 bases from V and 5 bases from J, with 10 bases in between. Here the CDR3 DNA reads TGTGCCAGCAGCTTAACAGGGAAGGATCAGCCCCAGCATTTT. It translates to CASSLTGKDQPQHF.